This TCR beta chain derives from a study of blood T cell repertoires in COVID-19. Study context: Samples representing acute and convalescent COVID-19 were sourced from the United States, Italy and Spain. The cDNA or gDNA used as material had been derived from T cells, B-cell-depleted T cells, or PBMCs.

In the authors' methods: Amplification of reference gene primers provided the estimated nucleated cell counts. Here immunoSEQ multiplex PCR was the method, and the copy in TCRdb shows in-frame clones only, minus some. V and J calls and clone size are copied from that table; D and trimming were computed from the DNA. Of 200,000 to 250,000 clones listed, approximately 83% are singletons. The sample consisted of peripheral blood. The sequence derives from a man aged 30-40 years who had recovered from COVID-19.

The CDR3 nucleotides are TGTGCCAGCAGCTTGACAGGGACGCGGGAGACCCAGTACTTC. This codes for CASSLTGTRETQYF. The gene calls are TRBV7-2 and TRBJ2-5; TRBD1 matches 7 bases. With V trimmed by 3 bases and J by 5 bases, 6 bases remained unmatched. The CDR3 runs 14 residues. Germline-derived CDR1 and CDR2 are SGHTA and FQGNSA.